The 30 T cell receptor beta chains presented below share a single source sample, sequenced in a study of T cell responses to AZD1222 COVID-19 vaccine. Measured with immunoSEQ multiplex PCR; TCRdb has only the in-frame clones, and not every one. Among about 150,000 clones listed, roughly 90% were seen once. Source: peripheral blood, taken on day 0 of MenACWY control vaccination. The receptor set was obtained from an adult in good health.

CDR3 DNA: TGTGCCAGCAGCTTAGCGACAGGGAATGATCAGCCCCAGCATTTT. Translation gives CASSLATGNDQPQHF. The genes are TRBV7-8 and TRBJ1-5; 7 bases map to TRBD1. V shed 0 bases and J 5 bases; nucleotides not matched to a gene: 4. There are 15 residues in the CDR3. The V gene's germline CDR1 is SGHVS and CDR2 FQNEAQ.

The chain carries TRBV24-1 and TRBJ2-7, with 9 bases matching TRBD2. Germline V CDR1 and CDR2: KGHDR, SFDVKD. Trimming cost V 3 bases and J 4 bases; bases outside gene matches: 3. The CDR3 covers 14 residues. Here the CDR3 DNA reads TGTGCCACCAGTGATAGTAGCGGGAGTTACGAGCAGTACTTC. It is translated as CATSDSSGSYEQYF.

The chain combines TRBV28 with TRBJ2-4, with 12 bases that match TRBD2. With 4 bases clipped from V and 7 bases from J, the junction kept 5 bases outside the gene matches. The germline V gene encodes CDR1 MDHEN and CDR2 SYDVKM. The CDR3 is 15 amino acids. The CDR3 DNA follows: TGTGCCAGCAGTTCCCTAGCGGGAGGGAGGAACATTCAGTACTTC. Its protein is CASSSLAGGRNIQYF.

V gene TRBV30 combines with J gene TRBJ1-1; 9 bases agree with TRBD1. V gave up 0 bases and J gave up 5 bases; unmatched junction bases: 4. The germline gives CDR1 GTSNPN, CDR2 SVGIG (reference sequence). The CDR3 runs 14 residues. This chain's CDR3 is CAWSVQGAGTEAFF. CDR3 in DNA: TGTGCCTGGAGTGTACAGGGGGCCGGGACTGAAGCTTTCTTT.

The V and J genes are TRBV5-4 and TRBJ1-1; maybe TRBD1 (5 bases). The germline V gene encodes CDR1 SGHNT and CDR2 YYREEE (reference sequence). V was trimmed by 0 bases and J by 4 bases, leaving 10 bases between them. The CDR3 covers 14 residues. The CDR3, as DNA: TGTGCCAGCAGCTTGGGGGGGAGAAGCACTGAAGCTTTCTTT. Amino acid sequence: CASSLGGRSTEAFF.

V and J are TRBV9 and TRBJ1-6, with D perhaps TRBD1 (5 bases). CDR3 length: 14 residues. The V and J ends lost 3 bases and 9 bases respectively, with 13 bases between them. Germline V gene lookup returns CDR1 SGDLS and CDR2 YYNGEE. CDR3 amino acids: CASSGGGVGSPLHF. CDR3 bases: TGTGCCAGCAGCGGAGGAGGGGTGGGTTCACCCCTCCACTTT.

The chain couples TRBV5-4 to TRBJ1-6; no clear D. This CDR3 comprises 15 residues. Deletions cut 0 bases from V and 10 bases from J, with 14 bases between. In germline, CDR1 is SGHNT, CDR2 YYREEE (reference sequence). CDR3 residues: CASSLGAREYSPLHF. The CDR3 DNA follows: TGTGCCAGCAGCTTGGGGGCCCGAGAATACTCACCCCTCCACTTT.

This chain connects TRBV6-5 to TRBJ1-5, with unresolved D. V lost 4 bases, J lost 2 bases, and 12 bases lay in between. Germline-derived CDR1 and CDR2 are MNHEY and SVGAGI. The CDR3 loop spans 15 amino acids. CDR3: CASSWRAHGNQPQHF. The CDR3 DNA sequence: TGTGCCAGCAGTTGGAGGGCTCACGGCAATCAGCCCCAGCATTTT.

The chain recombines TRBV6-5 with TRBJ2-7, with D tentatively TRBD1 or TRBD2 (5 bases each). Looked up from germline, CDR1 is MNHEY and CDR2 is SVGAGI. The CDR3 is 13 residues long. V gave up 6 bases and J gave up 1 base, with 10 bases separating them. The CDR3 loop is CASSRDPSYEQYF. CDR3 sequence (DNA): TGTGCCAGCAGCCGGGACCCTTCCTACGAGCAGTACTTC.

The chain combines TRBV6-1 with TRBJ1-4, with TRBD1 as a possible D gene (5 bases). In germline, CDR1 is MNHNS, CDR2 SASEGT. V was clipped by 3 bases and J by 7 bases, with 12 bases between them. This CDR3 has 14 amino acids. CDR3 amino acids: CASSERDRGEKLFF. CDR3 nucleotides: TGTGCCAGCAGTGAGAGGGACCGGGGTGAAAAACTGTTTTTT.

The V call is TRBV28, the J call TRBJ1-6, with unresolved D. The CDR3 consists of 15 residues. V was cut by 4 bases and J by 13 bases, with 20 bases left in between. Germline values: CDR1 MDHEN, CDR2 SYDVKM. The CDR3 is CASSSPPTSSLPLHF. CDR3 nucleotides: TGTGCCAGCAGTTCCCCTCCCACCAGCTCCCTCCCCCTCCACTTT.

The chain recombines TRBV7-8 with TRBJ1-1; D is uncertain. The germline gives CDR1 SGHVS, CDR2 FQNEAQ. The CDR3 covers 13 residues. Trimming removed 5 bases from V and 6 bases from J, with 13 bases in between. CDR3 sequence: CASSPSRRAEAFF. The CDR3 DNA reads as TGTGCCAGCAGCCCGAGCCGGCGGGCTGAAGCTTTCTTT.

The CDR3 here is CASSGGWPQNQPQHF. CDR3 in DNA: TGTGCCAGCAGTGGGGGATGGCCTCAGAATCAGCCCCAGCATTTT. The J gene is TRBJ1-5, the V gene TRBV2, with no clear D. The CDR3 is made up of 15 amino acids. Germline V gene lookup returns CDR1 SNHLY and CDR2 FYNNEI. Trimming left V 4 bases short and J 4 bases short, with 14 bases between.

The genes are TRBV18 and TRBJ1-2; the D is unclear. CDR1 and CDR2 from the germline V gene are KGHSH and LQKENI. CDR3 length: 13 amino acids. V was cut by 3 bases and J by 6 bases, with 11 bases left in between. This CDR3 reads CASSPGRVDGYTF. In nucleotides, the CDR3 is TGTGCCAGCTCACCGGGGAGGGTCGATGGCTACACCTTC.

This chain uses TRBV10-3 with TRBJ2-5; D may match TRBD1 or TRBD2 (5 bases each). Germline-derived CDR1 and CDR2 are ENHRY and SYGVKD. CDR3 length: 14 amino acids. Trimming shortened V by 4 bases and J by 2 bases, and 11 bases separated the two germline ends. The CDR3 region is CAISAPGPQETQYF. The CDR3 bases are TGTGCCATCAGTGCCCCGGGACCACAAGAGACCCAGTACTTC.

This clone was seen once. The chain employs TRBV7-9 and TRBJ1-1; D is unclear. Trimming took off 3 bases at V and 2 bases at J, with 7 bases between the two ends. The CDR3 runs 13 residues. The V gene's germline CDR1 is SEHNR and CDR2 FQNEAQ (reference sequence). This chain's CDR3 is CASSFSRNTEAFF. The CDR3 nucleotides are TGTGCCAGCAGCTTCAGTCGAAACACTGAAGCTTTCTTT.

The chain links TRBV21-1 to TRBJ2-5. TRBV21-1 represents a pseudogene. The CDR3 length is 21 residues. CDR3 DNA sequence: TGTGCCAGCAAGATTGAGCTTAATGAGCGGGACAGAAGCCTAAAACAAGAGACCCAGTACTTC. It is translated as CASKIELNERDRSLKQETQYF.

In its sample, this clone was seen once. The genes are TRBV7-9 and TRBJ2-7; D remains unclear. Germline V lookup: CDR1 SEHNR, CDR2 FQNEAQ (reference sequence). Trimming stripped 5 bases from V and 6 bases from J, with 14 bases between. The CDR3 totals 13 residues. The CDR3 DNA follows: TGTGCCAGCAGCCTCAGCGCGGCAGTCGAGCAGTACGTC. It encodes CASSLSAAVEQYV.

The chain recombines TRBV28 with TRBJ2-3; the D gene is possibly TRBD2 (6 bases). CDR1 and CDR2 from the germline V gene are MDHEN and SYDVKM. The CDR3 sequence is 15 residues long. Trimming cost V 7 bases and J 2 bases, with 16 bases left between them. CDR3 sequence (DNA): TGTGCCAGCACGGGGCGGGGACTTCCCACAGATACGCAGTATTTT. Residues: CASTGRGLPTDTQYF. Supplemented by reference TRBV28 and TRBJ2-3, the full variable domain reads DVKVTQSSRYLVKRTGEKVFLECVQDMDHENMFWYRQDPGLGLRLIYFSYDVKMKEKGDIPEGYSVSREKKERFSLILESASTNQTSMYLCASTGRGLPTDTQYFGPGTRLTVL.

This clone was picked up one time. The V gene is TRBV18, the J gene TRBJ1-3; tentatively, D is TRBD1 (5 bases). The CDR3 consists of 18 residues. Trimming removed 1 base from V and 0 bases from J, with 16 bases in between. CDR1 KGHSH and CDR2 LQKENI come from the germline V gene. The CDR3 sequence: CASSPQAHGGVSGNTIYF. CDR3 coding DNA: TGTGCCAGCTCACCACAGGCCCATGGGGGAGTCTCTGGAAACACCATATATTTT.

The CDR3 coding sequence is TGCGCCAGCAGCGAGACAGGGGTTTCTGGAAACACCATATATTTT. Translating gives CASSETGVSGNTIYF. The rearrangement uses TRBV5-1 and TRBJ1-3; 8 bases line up with TRBD1. The J segment lost 1 base and the V segment lost 4 bases, leaving 4 bases of the junction unmatched. Germline V gene data show CDR1 as SGHRS and CDR2 as YFSETQ. This CDR3 has 15 residues.

V is TRBV7-9 and J is TRBJ2-4, with no clear D. The V gene's germline CDR1 is SEHNR and CDR2 FQNEAQ (reference sequence). The CDR3 sequence is 16 residues long. Trimming stripped 5 bases from V and 8 bases from J, with 22 bases between. CDR3 coding DNA: TGTGCCAGCAGCACGCCGCGAGCGATGGAATCGGACATTCAGTACTTC. Its translation is CASSTPRAMESDIQYF.

This sequence joins TRBV28 and TRBJ1-2, with TRBD1 matching 7 bases. This CDR3 region has 17 residues. Germline V gene sequence: CDR1 MDHEN, CDR2 SYDVKM. After removal of 6 bases from V and 7 bases from J, the junction contained 20 bases not matched to a gene. CDR3 protein: CASSPMTGKGGIGGYTF. CDR3 nucleotide sequence: TGTGCCAGCAGCCCTATGACAGGGAAAGGGGGTATTGGTGGCTACACCTTC.

The J gene is TRBJ1-5, the V gene TRBV15; D ambiguous. The CDR3 covers 15 residues. Germline CDR1 and CDR2: LNHNV and YYDKDF (reference sequence). The ends were cut back, 3 bases at V and 2 bases at J, with 11 bases in the middle. The CDR3 sequence: CATSRGKNGNQPQHF. In DNA form, the CDR3 reads TGTGCCACCAGCAGGGGGAAAAATGGCAATCAGCCCCAGCATTTT.

The genes are TRBV14 and TRBJ1-2; D not certain. Trimming took 0 bases from V and 4 from J, leaving 6 bases between them. This CDR3 contains 13 residues. Germline CDR1 is SGHDN and CDR2 is FVKESK. The CDR3 loop reads CASSQDRAYGYTF. The CDR3 DNA reads TGTGCCAGCAGCCAAGATAGGGCCTATGGCTACACCTTC. Full variable domain (outside the CDR3, taken from reference TRBV14 and TRBJ1-2): EAGVTQFPSHSVIEKGQTVTLRCDPISGHDNLYWYRRVMGKEIKFLLHFVKESKQDESGMPNNRFLAERTGGTYSTLKVQPAELEDSGVYFCASSQDRAYGYTFGSGTRLTVV.

The chain has TRBV6-1 and TRBJ1-4; 8 bases match TRBD1. Germline V gene sequence: CDR1 MNHNS, CDR2 SASEGT. V lost 1 base and J lost 7; bases outside the gene matches: 2. This CDR3 has 14 residues. The CDR3: CASSEGTGSEKLFF. DNA of the CDR3: TGTGCCAGCAGTGAAGGGACAGGGTCTGAAAAACTGTTTTTT.

The chain combines TRBV19 with TRBJ1-2, with D perhaps TRBD1 (5 bases). The CDR3 consists of 11 residues. The germline V gene encodes CDR1 LNHDA and CDR2 SQIVND (reference sequence). Trimming shortened V by 9 bases and J by 4 bases, and 9 bases separated the two germline ends. This CDR3 reads CASRQGYGYTF. Written as DNA, the CDR3 is TGTGCCAGCCGCCAGGGCTATGGCTACACCTTC.

This chain joins TRBV19 and TRBJ1-2, with a tentative D call TRBD1 (6 bases). The V gene's germline CDR1 is LNHDA and CDR2 SQIVND (reference sequence). With 3 bases removed from V and 7 bases from J, the gap between germline ends came to 12 bases. The CDR3 is 13 residues long. The CDR3 region is CASSIYRESGYTF. CDR3 DNA sequence: TGTGCCAGTAGTATTTACAGGGAAAGTGGCTACACCTTC.

The chain is built from TRBV27 and TRBJ2-3; D may be TRBD1 (5 bases). Germline CDR1 reads MNHEY; CDR2 reads SMNVEV (reference sequence). The CDR3 length is 14 residues. Between the trimmed V and J ends, which lost 5 bases and 7 bases, there was a span of 16 bases. CDR3 DNA: TGTGCCAGCAGTCAAAGGATAGGACAAAATACGCAGTATTTT. Translated: CASSQRIGQNTQYF.

The chain has TRBV19 and TRBJ2-2, with 8 bases identical to TRBD1. The CDR3 sequence is 15 residues long. Germline CDR1 and CDR2: LNHDA and SQIVND (reference sequence). The V segment lost 3 bases and the J segment 4 bases; nucleotides outside the gene matches: 4. The CDR3 protein is CASSMLGQGTGELFF. The CDR3, as DNA: TGTGCCAGTAGTATGCTCGGACAGGGCACCGGGGAGCTGTTTTTT.